This passage covers 28 T cell receptor beta chains from one sample sequenced in a study of patients and donors after allogeneic stem cell transplantation. TCRdb ran MiXCR on the RT-PCR reads and lists one entry per CDR3 protein. The repertoire has over 150,000 distinct CDR3 sequences, about 40% of them found once; the top ten carry about 33%. Specimen: blood, either unsorted or a sorted T cell fraction (not recorded which). Receptors were obtained from a human donor who was either an allogeneic HSCT recipient or a stem cell or donor lymphocyte infusion donor (not recorded which). It is not recorded whose cells these are; they may come from a transplant donor.

This chain uses TRBV12-3 or TRBV12-4 with TRBJ1-5, with 9 nucleotides matching TRBD1. Germline trimming cut 6 bases from V and 4 bases from J; bases unmatched to any gene: 16. This CDR3 is 18 amino acids long. This CDR3 reads CASRDRDRVRFGNQPQHF. The CDR3 bases are TGTGCCAGCAGGGACCGGGACAGGGTTCGTTTTGGGAATCAGCCCCAGCATTTT.

The chain is built from TRBV5-1 and TRBJ2-2, with 8 bases that match TRBD2. CDR1 and CDR2 from the germline V gene are SGHRS and YFSETQ. The length of the CDR3 is 17 residues. Trimming cost V 4 bases and J 0 bases; bases outside gene matches: 8. The CDR3 loop reads CASSRPSGPANTGELFF. DNA for the CDR3: TGCGCCAGCAGCCGCCCTAGCGGGCCCGCGAACACCGGGGAGCTGTTTTTT.

At least ten counts were recorded for this clonotype. The CDR3 here is CASSLDPEGAGNTIYF. In DNA form, the CDR3 reads TGTGCCAGCAGCTTAGATCCGGAAGGGGCTGGAAACACCATATATTTT. This chain connects TRBV7-6 to TRBJ1-3; tentatively, D is TRBD1 (5 bases). V shed 1 base and J shed 2 bases, with 12 bases lying between them. The CDR3 runs 16 residues. Germline CDR1 reads SGHVS; CDR2 reads FNYEAQ.

V and J are TRBV2 and TRBJ1-1, with a tentative D call TRBD1 (5 bases). This CDR3 comprises 15 residues. Germline V gene data show CDR1 as SNHLY and CDR2 as FYNNEI. V lost 3 bases and J 3 bases, leaving 14 bases between the germline ends. For the CDR3, the DNA is TGTGCCAGCAGTGAGGGCCCTAGACAGTACACTGAAGCTTTCTTT. This translates into CASSEGPRQYTEAFF.

This chain links TRBV7-2 with TRBJ1-6; no definite D call. Trimming took 1 base from V and 11 from J, leaving 6 bases between them. In germline, CDR1 is SGHTA, CDR2 FQGNSA. There are 12 residues in the CDR3. The DNA for the CDR3 is TGTGCCAGCAGCTTAGTTGCCACACCCCTCCACTTT. Encoded protein: CASSLVATPLHF.

The chain combines TRBV24-1 with TRBJ2-1; D ambiguous. Trimming took 3 bases from V and 4 from J, leaving 12 bases between them. The germline gives CDR1 KGHDR, CDR2 SFDVKD. The length of the CDR3 is 15 residues. This CDR3 reads CATSDAASGYNEQFF. CDR3 nucleotide sequence: TGTGCCACCAGTGATGCGGCTAGTGGGTACAATGAGCAGTTCTTC.

This clonotype was recorded a few times. The chain links TRBV20-1 to TRBJ2-7; 7 nucleotides agree with TRBD2. The CDR3 spans 15 residues. The germline gives CDR1 DFQATT, CDR2 SNEGSKA (reference sequence). The ends lost 5 bases at V and 4 bases at J; junction bases unmatched: 14. The CDR3 region has the DNA TGCAGTGCTCCCTGGGGTAGCGGGTTGGCGTACGAGCAGTACTTC. It translates to CSAPWGSGLAYEQYF.

V is TRBV7-9 and J is TRBJ1-2; 9 positions agree with TRBD1. Germline CDR1 SEHNR, CDR2 FQNEAQ (reference sequence). Germline trimming cut 7 bases from V and 1 base from J; bases unmatched to any gene: 10. The CDR3 consists of 16 residues. CDR3 sequence reads: CASMRGQGDVNYGYTF. In DNA, the CDR3 is TGTGCCAGCATGAGGGGACAGGGCGATGTTAACTATGGCTACACCTTC.

This clonotype was seen more than once but under ten times. The chain is built from TRBV6-2 or TRBV6-3 and TRBJ1-5; 8 nucleotides align to TRBD1. This CDR3 has 14 residues. Germline-derived CDR1 and CDR2 are MNHEY and SVGEGT. V shed 6 bases and J 5 bases; nucleotides not matched to a gene: 6. The CDR3: CASRNRGIYQPQHF. CDR3 nucleotides: TGTGCCAGCAGAAACAGGGGGATTTATCAGCCCCAGCATTTT.

Notes on this clonotype: Sequence at one end of the junction differs from germline and may be a read error. The chain joins TRBV7-6 to TRBJ2-3; 9 nucleotides align to TRBD2. Germline values: CDR1 SGHVS, CDR2 FNYEAQ. This CDR3 comprises 17 residues. DNA of the CDR3: TGTGCCAGCAGTTTAGCGGGGGCCGGTCCCCTCACAGATACGCAGTATTTT. Its translation is CASSLAGAGPLTDTQYF.

V gene TRBV7-8 combines with J gene TRBJ1-2, with a possible D match to TRBD1 (5 bases). The V end was cut by 5 bases, the J end by 2 bases, with 12 bases between. This CDR3 comprises 14 residues. Germline V gene data show CDR1 as SGHVS and CDR2 as FQNEAQ. CDR3 residues: CASSPSGLNYGYTF. The DNA for the CDR3 is TGTGCCAGCAGCCCCTCAGGGTTAAACTATGGCTACACCTTC.

This clonotype was detected a few times. This chain connects TRBV12-3 or TRBV12-4 to TRBJ1-6; no clear D gene. The CDR3 runs 14 residues. V lost 6 bases to trimming and J lost 6 bases, with 12 bases between them. The CDR3 loop is CASSRVEINSPLHF. Written as DNA, the CDR3 is TGTGCCAGCAGCCGCGTGGAGATTAATTCACCCCTCCACTTT.

The sample holds a few counts of this clonotype. V and J are TRBV27 and TRBJ2-7; TRBD2 matches at 7 bases. The CDR3 length is 14 residues. Germline V gene sequence: CDR1 MNHEY, CDR2 SMNVEV (reference sequence). V trimming: 6 bases; J trimming: 4 bases; junction bases outside the gene matches: 9. The chain's CDR3 is CASSPLAGVYEQYF. CDR3 nucleotides: TGTGCCAGCAGCCCACTCGCGGGGGTTTACGAGCAGTACTTC.

The genes are TRBV6-5 and TRBJ1-1, with D perhaps matching TRBD1 (5 bases). The V end was cut by 5 bases, the J end by 1 base, with 11 bases between. This CDR3 is 14 amino acids long. In germline, CDR1 is MNHEY, CDR2 SVGAGI. CDR3 nucleotides: TGTGCCAGCAGTCTCCCAGGGCCGAACACTGAAGCTTTCTTT. It translates to CASSLPGPNTEAFF.

In its sample, this clonotype was seen a few times. J is TRBJ1-1 and V is TRBV15; no clear D. The CDR3 has 15 residues. The V end was cut by 0 bases, the J end by 2 bases, with 10 bases between. Per the germline V gene, CDR1 is LNHNV and CDR2 is YYDKDF (reference sequence). CDR3 sequence reads: CATSRDRNSNTEAFF. The CDR3 DNA reads TGTGCCACCAGCAGAGATAGGAACAGCAACACTGAAGCTTTCTTT.

This clonotype was observed a handful of times. The CDR3 loop reads CASSTGTYGYTF. In DNA form, the CDR3 reads TGTGCCAGTAGTACAGGGACCTATGGCTACACCTTC. V gene TRBV19 combines with J gene TRBJ1-2; D possibly corresponds to TRBD1 (5 bases). Germline CDR1 is LNHDA and CDR2 is SQIVND (reference sequence). CDR3 size: 12 residues. V was shortened by 4 bases and J by 4 bases, with 7 bases between the two germline ends.

The rearrangement links TRBV12-3 or TRBV12-4 to TRBJ2-7; D possibly matches TRBD1 or TRBD2 (5 bases each). Trimming removed 5 bases from V and 0 bases from J, with 17 bases in between. The CDR3 is made up of 16 amino acids. In DNA form, the CDR3 reads TGTGCCAGCAGTCCCCATCGGGACCCTAGCTCCTACGAGCAGTACTTC. This codes for CASSPHRDPSSYEQYF.

The chain has TRBV12-3 or TRBV12-4 and TRBJ2-1; 8 bases map to TRBD2. This CDR3 contains 12 residues. J was trimmed by 8 bases and V by 8 bases; bases with no gene match: 5. The CDR3 bases are TGTGCCAGCTTAGCGGGAAACCATGAGCAGTTCTTC. Its translation: CASLAGNHEQFF.

The rearrangement links TRBV12-3 or TRBV12-4 to TRBJ2-5; possibly TRBD2 for D (6 bases). CDR3 length equals 17 residues. V was trimmed by 3 bases and J by 1 base, leaving 18 bases between them. In nucleotides, the CDR3 is TGTGCCAGCAGTTTCATCTCGCGGGGTCGGAGCCAAGAGACCCAGTACTTC. It yields the protein CASSFISRGRSQETQYF.

This clonotype was counted only a few times. The chain couples TRBV5-6 to TRBJ1-6; 10 nucleotides match TRBD1. Germline CDR1 SGHDT, CDR2 YYEEEE. CDR3 length: 17 amino acids. J gave up 2 bases and V 0 bases, and 2 bases lay outside the gene matches. CDR3 residues: CASSLGQGATYNSPLHF. CDR3 DNA: TGTGCCAGCAGCTTGGGACAGGGGGCAACCTATAATTCACCCCTCCACTTT.

V usage is TRBV19 and J usage is TRBJ2-2; 7 bases are a match to TRBD1. The CDR3 totals 16 residues. The V gene's germline CDR1 is LNHDA and CDR2 SQIVND (reference sequence). Trimming took 3 bases from V and 5 from J; bases not matched to a gene: 9. The CDR3 nucleotides read TGTGCCAGTAGTATGAAGGCAGGGGGATTTACCGGGGAGCTGTTTTTT. It encodes CASSMKAGGFTGELFF.

The sample holds a few counts of this clonotype. The chain links TRBV7-2 to TRBJ1-3; D may be TRBD1 (6 bases). Trimming took 0 bases from V and 3 from J, leaving 12 bases between them. This CDR3 is 16 amino acids long. Germline-derived CDR1 and CDR2 are SGHTA and FQGNSA. CDR3 in amino acids: CASSLARSGVGNTIYF. The DNA for the CDR3 is TGTGCCAGCAGCTTAGCCAGGTCAGGGGTTGGAAACACCATATATTTT. Full variable domain (outside the CDR3, taken from reference TRBV7-2 and TRBJ1-3): GAGVSQSPSNKVTEKGKDVELRCDPISGHTALYWYRQSLGQGLEFLIYFQGNSAPDKSGLPSDRFSAERTGGSVSTLTIQRTQQEDSAVYLCASSLARSGVGNTIYFGEGSWLTVV.

This clonotype has more than one count but fewer than ten. The rearrangement uses TRBV4-2 and TRBJ2-3; 10 bases map to TRBD2. CDR1 and CDR2 (germline): LGHNA, YNFKEQ. The J segment lost 3 bases and the V segment lost 0 bases, leaving 12 bases of the junction unmatched. CDR3 length: 19 residues. DNA of the CDR3: TGTGCCAGCAGCCAAGAAGGCACTAGCGGGATCGGGAGGACAGATACGCAGTATTTT. Protein sequence: CASSQEGTSGIGRTDTQYF.

This clonotype was picked up a small number of times. This chain joins TRBV19 and TRBJ1-2; D remains unclear. Germline CDR1 reads LNHDA; CDR2 reads SQIVND (reference sequence). V lost 3 bases and J 4 bases, leaving 12 bases between the germline ends. This CDR3 has 14 residues. The CDR3 sequence is CASSILEGLYGYTF. CDR3 DNA sequence: TGTGCCAGTAGTATCTTGGAGGGTCTCTATGGCTACACCTTC.

This clonotype has a count of ten or more. V and J are TRBV6-5 and TRBJ1-2; 7 bases align to TRBD1. Trimming cost V 5 bases and J 9 bases; bases outside gene matches: 3. Germline lookup yields CDR1 MNHEY and CDR2 SVGAGI. The CDR3 is 11 amino acids. The CDR3 bases are TGTGCCAGCAGTAAACAGGGGAGCTACACCTTC. Protein product: CASSKQGSYTF.

The genes are TRBV7-9 and TRBJ1-1, with D possibly matching TRBD1 (5 bases). Trimming removed 7 bases from V and 2 bases from J, with 14 bases in between. The CDR3 has 14 residues. Germline CDR1 and CDR2: SEHNR and FQNEAQ (reference sequence). The CDR3 sequence is CASTESGENTEAFF. The CDR3 bases are TGTGCCAGCACTGAATCGGGGGAAAACACTGAAGCTTTCTTT.

This clonotype occurred many times. This chain connects TRBV4-3 to TRBJ1-5, with 10 positions matching TRBD1. V was pared by 1 base and J by 0 bases, with 9 bases of the junction left unmatched. The CDR3 sequence is 19 residues long. Germline values: CDR1 LGHNA, CDR2 YSLEER. The CDR3 loop reads CASSQVRDRGSYSNQPQHF. CDR3 nucleotides: TGCGCCAGCAGCCAAGTACGGGACAGGGGAAGCTATAGCAATCAGCCCCAGCATTTT.

A single count supports this clonotype. The gene calls are TRBV6-2 or TRBV6-3 and TRBJ1-1; tentative D call: TRBD1 (6 bases). Per germline, CDR1 MNHEY and CDR2 SVGEGT. The CDR3 covers 15 residues. V was shortened by 7 bases and J by 1 base, with 16 bases between the two germline ends. CDR3 region: CASIMIRTANTEAFF. In DNA, the CDR3 is TGTGCCAGCATTATGATCCGGACAGCGAACACTGAAGCTTTCTTT.